The 13 T cell receptor beta chains reported below all come from one sample, sequenced in a study of shared clonotypes between healthy human individuals. Repertoires were generated with immunoSEQ multiplex PCR, while TCRdb's copy carries only in-frame clones and drops some. Counted here are 2 million to 3 million clones, roughly 93% occurring once; the ten biggest clones make up 0.36%. What was sequenced was naive CD4+ T cells from PBMCs. Subset in this sample: CD45RA+ positively selected. The receptors were sampled from a man younger than 35 in good health. Some clones in this sample may be carry-over from other donors' samples.

The chain links TRBV11-1 to TRBJ1-2; perhaps TRBD1 as D (6 bases). Germline CDR1 reads SGHAT; CDR2 reads FQDESV (reference sequence). The V gene lost 2 bases and the J gene lost 8 bases, with 15 bases spanning the gap. The CDR3 covers 14 residues. The CDR3 sequence: CASSLRAGAGGYTF. CDR3 nucleotide sequence: TGTGCCAGCAGCTTACGAGCAGGGGCGGGAGGCTACACCTTC.

The chain is built from TRBV11-2 and TRBJ2-5, with a possible D match to TRBD2 (6 bases). The CDR3 totals 17 residues. Germline values: CDR1 SGHAT, CDR2 FQNNGV. V lost 5 bases and J 8 bases, leaving 27 bases between the germline ends. The CDR3 region has the DNA TGTGCCAGCAGCAACGTGGGCCAGCGGGCCGGAACGAGAACCCAGTACTTC. Translated: CASSNVGQRAGTRTQYF.

Note on this clone: Other DNA sequences in the sample encode the same CDR3. The rearrangement links TRBV28 to TRBJ2-1; D might be TRBD1 (5 bases). V was cut by 3 bases and J by 2 bases, with 8 bases left in between. The germline V gene has CDR1 MDHEN and CDR2 SYDVKM. The CDR3 is 14 residues long. The CDR3, as DNA: TGTGCCAGCAGTTTGGTGGGGCCCTACAATGAGCAGTTCTTC. This translates into CASSLVGPYNEQFF.

J is TRBJ2-1 and V is TRBV2, with 10 bases fitting TRBD1. In germline, CDR1 is SNHLY, CDR2 FYNNEI. J gave up 3 bases and V 7 bases, and 3 bases lay outside the gene matches. The CDR3 sequence is 14 residues long. The CDR3 region is CASKDRGIYNEQFF. The CDR3 DNA reads TGTGCCAGCAAGGACAGGGGGATCTACAATGAGCAGTTCTTC.

This clone was seen only once. This sample also contains other DNA sequences that code for the same CDR3. CDR3 in DNA: TGTGCCAGCTCACCACCGCTCGCAACTAATGAAAAACTGTTTTTT. As protein: CASSPPLATNEKLFF. The genes are TRBV18 and TRBJ1-4; D is unclear. Trimming removed 0 bases from V and 0 bases from J, with 5 bases in between. The CDR3 totals 15 residues. Looked up from germline, CDR1 is KGHSH and CDR2 is LQKENI.

This clone showed up just once. The same CDR3 is also encoded by other DNA sequences in this sample. The V call is TRBV5-1, the J call TRBJ2-7, with D hard to call. Trimming removed 3 bases at V and 3 bases at J, with 10 bases between. Per germline, CDR1 SGHRS and CDR2 YFSETQ. The CDR3 is made up of 13 amino acids. The CDR3 reads CASSWQESYEQYF. CDR3 nucleotide sequence: TGCGCCAGCAGCTGGCAGGAGAGCTACGAGCAGTACTTC.

The chain combines TRBV5-6 with TRBJ2-5; perhaps D is TRBD1 or TRBD2 (5 bases each). Germline V gene data show CDR1 as SGHDT and CDR2 as YYEEEE. Trimming shortened V by 3 bases and J by 2 bases, and 14 bases separated the two germline ends. The CDR3 has 15 residues. CDR3 region: CASSSLGVGQETQYF. The DNA for the CDR3 is TGTGCCAGCAGCTCCTTGGGGGTCGGTCAAGAGACCCAGTACTTC.

The gene calls are TRBV14 and TRBJ1-5; no definite D call. The CDR3 has 13 amino acids. CDR1 is SGHDN and CDR2 is FVKESK in the germline V gene. Trimming left V 5 bases short and J 4 bases short, with 9 bases between. CDR3 protein: CASSKGRNQPQHF. CDR3 DNA sequence: TGTGCCAGCAGCAAAGGAAGGAATCAGCCCCAGCATTTT.

The chain has TRBV10-3 and TRBJ2-1; 7 bases are shared with TRBD1. With 6 bases clipped from V and 4 bases from J, the junction kept 15 bases outside the gene matches. The germline V gene has CDR1 ENHRY and CDR2 SYGVKD. The CDR3 loop spans 17 amino acids. CDR3 loop: CAISAWTGQEIYNEQFF. The CDR3 DNA is TGTGCCATCAGCGCATGGACCGGACAGGAGATATACAATGAGCAGTTCTTC.

The chain joins TRBV7-3 to TRBJ2-3; D tentatively fits TRBD1 or TRBD2 (5 bases each). This CDR3 is built from 14 residues. The V end lost 5 bases, the J end lost 7 bases, and 16 bases lay between the germline ends. Germline CDR1 SGHTA, CDR2 FQGTGA. The CDR3 region is CASSPGPGPYTQYF. CDR3 DNA sequence: TGTGCCAGCAGCCCGGGCCCGGGACCCTATACGCAGTATTTT.

The chain has TRBV7-2 and TRBJ1-1; TRBD1 aligns across 9 bases. The CDR3 consists of 15 residues. V lost 5 bases and J lost 5; bases outside the gene matches: 9. Germline-derived CDR1 and CDR2 are SGHTA and FQGNSA. The CDR3 loop is CASSPPGTGITEAFF. CDR3 DNA: TGTGCCAGCAGCCCACCCGGGACAGGGATTACTGAAGCTTTCTTT.

The chain couples TRBV28 to TRBJ2-5, with D unclear. The CDR3 loop spans 15 amino acids. The V and J ends lost 5 bases and 5 bases respectively, with 18 bases between them. CDR1 MDHEN and CDR2 SYDVKM come from the germline V gene. CDR3 in amino acids: CASSPPSPHWETQYF. The CDR3 nucleotides read TGTGCCAGCAGTCCCCCGTCCCCACATTGGGAGACCCAGTACTTC.

The chain has TRBV6-5 and TRBJ1-1; D gene unclear. The germline V and J ends were trimmed by 6 bases and 7 bases, with 18 bases remaining between them. CDR3 length: 14 residues. CDR1 MNHEY and CDR2 SVGAGI come from the germline V gene. The CDR3 bases are TGTGCCAGCAGCTGGGTGCGGACGATAGGTGAAGCTTTCTTT. It is translated as CASSWVRTIGEAFF.